This T cell receptor beta chain was retrieved from a study of CD8 T cells in ankylosing spondylitis. The V end was cut by 2 bases, the J end by 5 bases, with 13 bases between. CDR1 is SGHDT, CDR2 YYEEEE, per germline. This CDR3 region has 15 residues. With regard to this clonotype: Its antigen remains unknown.

Findings of the study overall: A TCR beta motif of under ten highly homologous variants appeared characteristic of ankylosing spondylitis blood.

TCRdb reprocessed the 5' RACE reads with MiXCR, giving one entry per CDR3 protein. The table has some 300,000 distinct CDR3 sequences, about a fifth seen once; the top ten hold 3.5%. V and J are TRBV5-6 and TRBJ1-4; no firm D call. The sequence was collected from a female donor with ankylosing spondylitis or in good health (not recorded which). Sequencing used blood, either unsorted or a sorted T cell fraction (not recorded which). The CDR3 DNA follows: TGTGCCAGCAGCTTAATCGGGCAGGCGAATGAAAAACTGTTTTTT. Residues: CASSLIGQANEKLFF.